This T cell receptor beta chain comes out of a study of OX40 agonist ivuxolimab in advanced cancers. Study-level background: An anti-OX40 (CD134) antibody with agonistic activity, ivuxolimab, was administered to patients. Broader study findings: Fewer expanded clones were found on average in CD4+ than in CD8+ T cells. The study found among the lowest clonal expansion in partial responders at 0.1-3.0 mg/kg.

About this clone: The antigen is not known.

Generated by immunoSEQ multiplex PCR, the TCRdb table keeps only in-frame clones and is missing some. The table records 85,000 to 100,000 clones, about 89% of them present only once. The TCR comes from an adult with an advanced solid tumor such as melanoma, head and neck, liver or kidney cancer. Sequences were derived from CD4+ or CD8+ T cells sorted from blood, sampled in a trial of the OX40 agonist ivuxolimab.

CDR3 sequence (DNA): TGTGCCAGCAGTTATTCCACAGGGTCCACTGAAGCTTTCTTT. Its translation is CASSYSTGSTEAFF. The chain employs TRBV28 and TRBJ1-1; D perhaps matches TRBD1 (6 bases). V lost 4 bases and J 4 bases, leaving 13 bases between the germline ends. Germline lookup yields CDR1 MDHEN and CDR2 SYDVKM. This CDR3 comprises 14 residues.